These 7 T cell receptor beta chains were all obtained from the same sample, sequenced in a study of blood T cell repertoires in COVID-19 (TCRdb year 2020). Library creation used the immunoSEQ multiplex PCR assay. TCRdb holds this immuneACCESS table with in-frame rearrangements only. Some clones are missing; in checked studies, unresolved V genes explain under half, and the rest has no known cause. The sample table lists under 450,000 clones, 89% of them with a count of one. Around 1.5% of the sample rests with the top ten. Sequenced material: peripheral blood. All receptors come from a woman between 35 and 50 years old with COVID-19, enrolled during active disease.

A note on this clone: A read error may produce the germline difference seen at one junction end. The chain links TRBV28 to TRBJ1-3; no firm D call. In germline, CDR1 is MDHEN, CDR2 SYDVKM. The CDR3 totals 15 residues. CDR3 sequence (DNA): TGTGCCAGCAGTTTATCAGGCAGCTCTGGAAGCACCATATATTTT. Amino acid sequence: CASSLSGSSGSTIYF.

This chain uses TRBV19 with TRBJ2-3; 7 nucleotides match TRBD2. Germline trimming cut 3 bases from V and 4 bases from J; bases unmatched to any gene: 4. This CDR3 contains 14 residues. Germline CDR1 LNHDA, CDR2 SQIVND (reference sequence). In nucleotides, the CDR3 is TGTGCCAGTAGTATCGGGGGGTTGGCAGATACGCAGTATTTT. Its translation: CASSIGGLADTQYF.

As DNA, the CDR3 is TGCGCCAGCAGCCAAGAGCGGGTTGTGGTAGGTCAGCCCCAGCATTTT. As protein: CASSQERVVVGQPQHF. The chain carries TRBV4-3 and TRBJ1-5; no clear D gene. CDR1 is LGHNA and CDR2 is YSLEER in the germline V gene. The length of the CDR3 is 16 residues. V was trimmed by 0 bases and J by 6 bases, leaving 15 bases between them.

This clone was recorded only once. The gene calls are TRBV6-9 and TRBJ1-4; 7 nucleotides match TRBD1. The CDR3 is made up of 17 amino acids. The V gene's germline CDR1 is MNHGY and CDR2 SVAAGI. Unmatched junction bases numbered 20, after V lost 6 bases and J lost 10 bases. CDR3 bases: TGTGCCAGCAGCCAAACCGGGACATCTCTATCAGGGGGAAAACTGTTTTTT. It specifies CASSQTGTSLSGGKLFF.

The V call is TRBV4-3, the J call TRBJ1-2; 7 bases match TRBD1. J was trimmed by 6 bases and V by 4 bases; bases with no gene match: 11. This CDR3 comprises 15 residues. Per germline, CDR1 LGHNA and CDR2 YSLEER. The CDR3 coding sequence is TGCGCCAGCAGCCCCCGGACAGGAGCGAAGGATGGCTACACCTTC. This gives the protein CASSPRTGAKDGYTF.

The chain recombines TRBV11-2 with TRBJ2-5; 8 bases are shared with TRBD1. V lost 2 bases and J lost 2; bases outside the gene matches: 7. This CDR3 contains 16 residues. From germline, CDR1 is SGHAT and CDR2 FQNNGV. The CDR3 here is CASSLFSGQGQETQYF. Written as DNA, the CDR3 is TGTGCCAGCAGCTTATTTTCCGGACAGGGTCAAGAGACCCAGTACTTC.

This rearrangement joins TRBV5-6 to TRBJ1-1; TRBD1 agrees at 9 bases. The length of the CDR3 is 17 residues. With V trimmed by 1 base and J by 3 bases, 10 bases remained unmatched. In germline, CDR1 is SGHDT, CDR2 YYEEEE. CDR3 residues: CASSLWGPGQGYTEAFF. CDR3 bases: TGTGCCAGCAGCTTGTGGGGCCCGGGACAGGGATACACTGAAGCTTTCTTT.